The 29 T cell receptor beta chains below were found in one sample sequenced in a study of T cell responses to AZD1222 COVID-19 vaccine. Clones were read by immunoSEQ multiplex PCR, and TCRdb kept only the in-frame ones, dropping some. The data show 85,000 to 130,000 clones, with 89% seen just once and around 19% held by the top ten. Material: peripheral blood, obtained on day 0 of AZD1222 vaccination. These receptors were taken from an adult in good health.

The genes are TRBV10-3 and TRBJ2-7; D ambiguous. The V end was cut by 9 bases, the J end by 2 bases, with 14 bases between. Germline CDR1 ENHRY, CDR2 SYGVKD. This CDR3 contains 13 residues. The CDR3 protein is CAIKDEATYEQYF. In DNA, the CDR3 is TGTGCCATTAAAGACGAAGCTACCTACGAGCAGTACTTC.

As for this clone: This CDR3 is also generated by other DNA sequences in the sample. The genes are TRBV6-2 or TRBV6-3 and TRBJ2-3, with TRBD2 matching 7 bases. Germline CDR1 MNHEY, CDR2 SVGEGT. The ends lost 0 bases at V and 2 bases at J; junction bases unmatched: 2. The CDR3 totals 15 residues. The CDR3, as DNA: TGTGCCAGCAGTTACTCGGCGGGGGACACAGATACGCAGTATTTT. This encodes CASSYSAGDTDTQYF.

The chain has TRBV23-1 and TRBJ2-2, with 7 bases aligning to TRBD2. TRBV23-1 is classed as an ORF, of uncertain function. The CDR3 totals 16 residues. Germline trimming cut 4 bases from V and 0 bases from J; bases unmatched to any gene: 5. This CDR3 reads CASSRGGGPNTGELFF. CDR3 sequence (DNA): TGCGCCAGCAGTCGTGGCGGGGGTCCGAACACCGGGGAGCTGTTTTTT.

The chain uses TRBV4-1 and TRBJ2-6, with 12 positions matching TRBD1. The ends lost 3 bases at V and 0 bases at J; junction bases unmatched: 15. The CDR3 consists of 22 residues. Germline V gene data show CDR1 as MGHRA and CDR2 as YSYEKL. Here the CDR3 reads CASSQPSGQGASYSSGANVLTF. CDR3 bases: TGCGCCAGCAGCCAGCCTTCGGGACAGGGGGCATCCTATAGCTCTGGGGCCAACGTCCTGACTTTC.

The V call is TRBV7-3, the J call TRBJ1-5; D is undetermined. The CDR3 has 13 amino acids. V dropped 5 bases and J dropped 4 bases, with 9 bases sitting between them. Germline-derived CDR1 and CDR2 are SGHTA and FQGTGA. CDR3 in amino acids: CASSAEPNQPQHF. CDR3 bases: TGTGCCAGCAGCGCAGAACCAAATCAGCCCCAGCATTTT.

The chain carries TRBV3-1 (or the pseudogene TRBV3-2) and TRBJ1-1; D gene unclear. V lost 1 base and J lost 6, with 12 bases in between. The germline V gene encodes CDR1 LGHDT and CDR2 YNNKEL (reference sequence). The CDR3 spans 14 residues. In DNA form, the CDR3 reads TGTGCCAGCAGCCAAGGTGTTTATGTCGCTGAAGCTTTCTTT. Amino acids: CASSQGVYVAEAFF.

This sequence joins TRBV3-1 (or the pseudogene TRBV3-2) and TRBJ1-4; 7 nucleotides align to TRBD1. The CDR3 is 17 amino acids. From germline, CDR1 is LGHDT and CDR2 YNNKEL (reference sequence). V gave up 3 bases and J gave up 1 base; unmatched junction bases: 8. This chain's CDR3 is CASSQLGGAGTNEKLFF. The CDR3 coding sequence is TGTGCCAGCAGCCAGCTAGGGGGCGCAGGAACTAATGAAAAACTGTTTTTT.

The gene calls are TRBV5-1 and TRBJ2-7; TRBD1 agrees at 10 bases. CDR1 is SGHRS and CDR2 is YFSETQ in the germline V gene. Trimming took 5 bases from V and 3 from J; bases not matched to a gene: 5. The CDR3 contains 14 residues. This CDR3 reads CASSPGQGYYEQYF. The CDR3 DNA sequence: TGCGCCAGCAGTCCGGGACAGGGGTACTACGAGCAGTACTTC. Looking up the rest from reference TRBV5-1 and TRBJ2-7 gives the full variable domain: KAGVTQTPRYLIKTRGQQVTLSCSPISGHRSVSWYQQTPGQGLQFLFEYFSETQRNKGNFPGRFSGRQFSNSRSEMNVSTLELGDSALYLCASSPGQGYYEQYFGPGTRLTVT.

The chain has TRBV3-1 (or the pseudogene TRBV3-2) and TRBJ1-4; the D is unclear. This CDR3 is built from 13 residues. Trimming left V 0 bases short and J 4 bases short, with 3 bases between. Per germline, CDR1 LGHDT and CDR2 YNNKEL (reference sequence). DNA for the CDR3: TGTGCCAGCAGCCAAGAGATTAATGAAAAACTGTTTTTT. Encoded protein: CASSQEINEKLFF.

V gene TRBV20-1 combines with J gene TRBJ2-1; D not resolved. The germline V gene encodes CDR1 DFQATT and CDR2 SNEGSKA (reference sequence). The CDR3 totals 10 residues. V was pared by 1 base and J by 7 bases, with 2 bases between. This CDR3 is CSARVNEQFF. As DNA, the CDR3 is TGCAGTGCTAGAGTAAATGAGCAGTTCTTC.

This chain links TRBV2 with TRBJ1-2, with 7 bases lining up with TRBD1. V shed 6 bases and J 5 bases; nucleotides not matched to a gene: 9. The CDR3 runs to 14 residues. Germline V gene lookup returns CDR1 SNHLY and CDR2 FYNNEI. The CDR3, as DNA: TGTGCCAGCAGCGCCCCCGGGACAGCATATGGCTACACCTTC. This codes for CASSAPGTAYGYTF.

At least ten counts were recorded for this clone. The rearrangement uses TRBV9 and TRBJ1-6; D possibly corresponds to TRBD1 (5 bases). CDR1 and CDR2 (germline): SGDLS, YYNGEE. The CDR3 sequence is 14 residues long. Trimming removed 2 bases from V and 7 bases from J, with 10 bases in between. CDR3 DNA: TGTGCCAGCAGCGTCACGGGGGGAAATTCACCCCTCCACTTT. This gives the protein CASSVTGGNSPLHF.

The J gene is TRBJ1-1, the V gene TRBV13, with D unresolved. V lost 4 bases, J lost 0 bases, and 6 bases lay in between. The CDR3 is 13 residues long. CDR1 is PRHDT and CDR2 is FYEKMQ in the germline V gene (reference sequence). CDR3 in amino acids: CASSSNLNTEAFF. CDR3 bases: TGTGCCAGCAGCTCCAATTTGAACACTGAAGCTTTCTTT.

The V call is TRBV5-6, the J call TRBJ1-1, with D uncertain. CDR3 length equals 14 residues. CDR1 and CDR2 (germline): SGHDT, YYEEEE. V lost 0 bases and J 1 base, leaving 7 bases between the germline ends. The CDR3 nucleotides are TGTGCCAGCAGCTTGGAAACAGCGAACACTGAAGCTTTCTTT. Protein sequence: CASSLETANTEAFF. The entire variable domain, with the rest obtained from reference TRBV5-6 and TRBJ1-1, is as follows: DAGVTQSPTHLIKTRGQQVTLRCSPKSGHDTVSWYQQALGQGPQFIFQYYEEEERQRGNFPDRFSGHQFPNYSSELNVNALLLGDSALYLCASSLETANTEAFFGQGTRLTVV.

This clone showed up many times. V usage is TRBV6-1 and J usage is TRBJ1-2, with D uncertain. The germline V and J ends were trimmed by 1 base and 4 bases, with 13 bases remaining between them. CDR3 length: 15 amino acids. Per germline, CDR1 MNHNS and CDR2 SASEGT. CDR3 loop: CASSEEIRAVYGYTF. Written as DNA, the CDR3 is TGTGCCAGCAGTGAAGAGATTAGGGCTGTCTATGGCTACACCTTC.

The V call is TRBV6-5, the J call TRBJ2-1; D tentatively fits TRBD1 or TRBD2 (5 bases each). Germline-derived CDR1 and CDR2 are MNHEY and SVGAGI. The V end was cut by 8 bases, the J end by 0 bases, with 14 bases between. CDR3 length: 15 residues. The CDR3 DNA is TGTGCCAGCGCCCAGTGGGGGAGCTCCTACAATGAGCAGTTCTTC. This sequence encodes CASAQWGSSYNEQFF.

This chain joins TRBV30 and TRBJ2-2; no firm D call. This CDR3 is 13 amino acids long. V lost 4 bases and J lost 10, with 16 bases in between. The V gene's germline CDR1 is GTSNPN and CDR2 SVGIG (reference sequence). DNA of the CDR3: TGTGCCTGGATGGGAAATCTTATGGAGGAGCTGTTTTTT. Translating gives CAWMGNLMEELFF.

The chain links TRBV6-5 to TRBJ2-3; D gene ambiguous. Trimming pared 10 bases from V and 1 base from J, leaving 12 bases between. Germline V gene data show CDR1 as MNHEY and CDR2 as SVGAGI. The CDR3 covers 13 residues. CDR3 nucleotide sequence: TGTGCCATAAGAAAGATAGGCACAGATACGCAGTATTTT. Translated, it gives CAIRKIGTDTQYF.

The V call is TRBV7-8, the J call TRBJ2-2; D remains ambiguous. The germline V and J ends were trimmed by 1 base and 7 bases, with 10 bases remaining between them. The CDR3 sequence is 14 residues long. Germline-derived CDR1 and CDR2 are SGHVS and FQNEAQ. The DNA of the CDR3 is TGTGCCAGCAGCTTAGTTTCGTTGGGCGGGGAGCTGTTTTTT. Translating it yields CASSLVSLGGELFF.

The chain employs TRBV5-4 and TRBJ1-1; TRBD1 matches 7 bases. The CDR3 consists of 14 residues. Germline V gene data show CDR1 as SGHNT and CDR2 as YYREEE (reference sequence). The ends lost 4 bases at V and 8 bases at J; junction bases unmatched: 11. The CDR3 is CASSPLDRELEAFF. CDR3 DNA: TGTGCCAGCAGCCCATTAGACAGGGAGCTCGAAGCTTTCTTT.

The J gene is TRBJ2-5, the V gene TRBV6-5; D perhaps matches TRBD2 (6 bases). Germline CDR1 MNHEY, CDR2 SVGAGI. There are 14 residues in the CDR3. The V gene lost 4 bases and the J gene lost 0 bases, with 9 bases spanning the gap. In DNA form, the CDR3 reads TGTGCCAGCAGTTCCCGCGGGGACCAAGAGACCCAGTACTTC. It is translated as CASSSRGDQETQYF.

This chain joins TRBV19 and TRBJ2-3, with 7 positions matching TRBD2. Germline trimming cut 6 bases from V and 4 bases from J; bases unmatched to any gene: 10. The CDR3 extends over 15 amino acids. From germline, CDR1 is LNHDA and CDR2 SQIVND (reference sequence). Here the CDR3 DNA reads TGTGCCAGTAGAATCAGCGGGGAGGTTGCAGATACGCAGTATTTT. Protein product: CASRISGEVADTQYF.

The chain recombines TRBV12-5 with TRBJ2-3, with D possibly being TRBD2 (6 bases). The CDR3 contains 16 residues. Per the germline V gene, CDR1 is LGHNT and CDR2 is FRNRAP. V dropped 6 bases and J dropped 2 bases, with 18 bases sitting between them. This chain's CDR3 is CASGMRAGGFTDTQYF. The CDR3 DNA reads TGTGCTAGTGGAATGAGGGCAGGAGGGTTCACAGATACGCAGTATTTT. Filled out from reference TRBV12-5 and TRBJ2-3, the complete variable domain reads DARVTQTPRHKVTEMGQEVTMRCQPILGHNTVFWYRQTMMQGLELLAYFRNRAPLDDSGMPKDRFSAEMPDATLATLKIQPSEPRDSAVYFCASGMRAGGFTDTQYFGPGTRLTVL.

This chain uses TRBV27 with TRBJ1-2; D uncertain. This CDR3 has 13 residues. Looked up from germline, CDR1 is MNHEY and CDR2 is SMNVEV (reference sequence). The V end was cut by 2 bases, the J end by 3 bases, with 7 bases between. The CDR3 nucleotides are TGTGCCAGCAGTTTAGGCCCGCACTATGGCTACACCTTC. Its translation is CASSLGPHYGYTF.

The chain is built from TRBV5-1 and TRBJ2-5; 10 bases align to TRBD2. V lost 0 bases to trimming and J lost 2 bases; unmatched junction nucleotides: 7. Germline CDR1 SGHRS, CDR2 YFSETQ. The CDR3 sequence is 17 residues long. The CDR3 sequence is CASSLAASGGPQETQYF. In nucleotides, the CDR3 is TGCGCCAGCAGCTTGGCCGCTAGCGGGGGCCCGCAAGAGACCCAGTACTTC.

The chain recombines TRBV15 with TRBJ1-1, with D possibly being TRBD1 (6 bases). Trimming pared 0 bases from V and 0 bases from J, leaving 11 bases between. Germline-derived CDR1 and CDR2 are LNHNV and YYDKDF (reference sequence). This CDR3 contains 16 residues. The DNA for the CDR3 is TGTGCCACCAGCAGAGATGGGGACACACTGAACACTGAAGCTTTCTTT. Translated, it gives CATSRDGDTLNTEAFF.

V gene TRBV5-1 combines with J gene TRBJ2-2; D gene uncertain. Germline loops: CDR1 SGHRS, CDR2 YFSETQ. V was clipped by 7 bases and J by 4 bases, with 14 bases between them. The CDR3 is 14 amino acids. The CDR3 nucleotides read TGCGCCAGCTCATCGGAGACCCTCACCGGGGAGCTGTTTTTT. Its protein product is CASSSETLTGELFF.

The chain has TRBV6-5 and TRBJ2-1; TRBD2 is a possible D gene (5 bases). This CDR3 region has 14 residues. Germline V gene sequence: CDR1 MNHEY, CDR2 SVGAGI. Trimming took 5 bases from V and 3 from J, leaving 11 bases between them. The CDR3 here is CASSPEVFYNEQFF. In DNA, the CDR3 is TGTGCCAGCAGTCCGGAGGTGTTCTACAATGAGCAGTTCTTC.

The chain couples TRBV11-3 to TRBJ2-1; 7 bases fit TRBD2. The CDR3 is 16 residues long. The V and J ends lost 1 base and 9 bases, in that order; junction bases with no gene match: 12. Germline CDR1 and CDR2: SGHNT and YENEEA. CDR3 loop: CASSLVSSGGDGEQFF. The CDR3, as DNA: TGTGCCAGCAGCTTAGTGTCTAGTGGGGGGGATGGTGAGCAGTTCTTC.